This entry lists 17 T cell receptor beta chains sequenced from one sample in a study of spatial heterogeneity in lung cancer. Points from the study as a whole: Counts of expanded alpha and beta TCRs within tumors tracked the tumor nonsynonymous mutation count.

Their specific antigens are unknown. TCRdb processed the 5' RACE reads anew with MiXCR; each CDR3 protein has one entry. The sample holds about 100,000 distinct CDR3 sequences, approximately 4.7% seen once. Time point indicated: sample taken at primary tumor resection. The source was lung tumor tissue, collected at surgery. The receptors derive from a male donor with early-stage non-small cell lung cancer.

In its sample, this clonotype was seen a few times. This chain connects TRBV7-9 to TRBJ2-2, with D tentatively TRBD2 (5 bases). The CDR3 spans 15 residues. CDR1 is SEHNR, CDR2 FQNEAQ, per germline (reference sequence). V dropped 8 bases and J dropped 7 bases, with 20 bases sitting between them. The CDR3 region has the DNA TGTGCCAGCGATACCCGAGATCGACGGGGCGGGGAGCTGTTTTTT. Residues: CASDTRDRRGGELFF.

V usage is TRBV7-9 and J usage is TRBJ1-3; D gene uncertain. V lost 5 bases to trimming and J lost 3 bases, with 17 bases between them. Germline loops: CDR1 SEHNR, CDR2 FQNEAQ (reference sequence). The CDR3 sequence is 16 residues long. CDR3 sequence (DNA): TGTGCCAGCAGCCCGTCCGGGCCCCGCAATGGAAACACCATATATTTT. Its translation is CASSPSGPRNGNTIYF.

There are many counts of this clonotype. The chain uses TRBV6-5 and TRBJ2-7; TRBD1 matches at 10 bases. The length of the CDR3 is 16 residues. The trim removed 0 bases at V and 3 bases at J, leaving 5 bases unmatched. Germline V gene lookup returns CDR1 MNHEY and CDR2 SVGAGI. CDR3 sequence (DNA): TGTGCCAGCAGTTACTCTACCGGGACAGGGGTCTACGAGCAGTACTTC. This gives the protein CASSYSTGTGVYEQYF.

This clonotype showed up just a few times. The chain recombines TRBV28 with TRBJ2-2; the match to TRBD2 covers 13 bases. The germline gives CDR1 MDHEN, CDR2 SYDVKM. V lost 4 bases to trimming and J lost 6 bases; unmatched junction nucleotides: 8. CDR3 length equals 17 residues. CDR3 DNA: TGTGCCAGCAGTTCCCGGACTAGCGGGAGAATCGCCGGGGAGCTGTTTTTT. It translates to CASSSRTSGRIAGELFF.

At least ten counts were recorded for this clonotype. This CDR3 reads CASSGGRRYTEAFF. Written as DNA, the CDR3 is TGCGCCAGCAGCGGGGGCCGACGCTACACTGAAGCTTTCTTT. The chain employs TRBV5-1 and TRBJ1-1; TRBD1 might be the D (6 bases). V lost 4 bases, J lost 3 bases, and 13 bases lay in between. Germline lookup yields CDR1 SGHRS and CDR2 YFSETQ. The CDR3 contains 14 residues.

This clonotype was seen many times. This sequence joins TRBV6-2 or TRBV6-3 and TRBJ2-5, with TRBD2 identical over 12 bases. CDR1 and CDR2 (germline): MNHEY, SVGEGT. The CDR3 sequence is 13 residues long. J gave up 5 bases and V 9 bases, and 4 bases lay outside the gene matches. CDR3 nucleotide sequence: TGTGCCAGTGGACTAGCGGGAATCGAGACCCAGTACTTC. Translation: CASGLAGIETQYF.

The rearrangement links TRBV5-5 to TRBJ2-5; D is undetermined. The CDR3 spans 13 residues. Trimming cost V 2 bases and J 7 bases, with 12 bases left between them. Germline V gives CDR1 SGHKS, CDR2 YYEKEE (reference sequence). The CDR3 bases are TGTGCCAGCAGCTTCCGGACGGACGGGACCCAGTACTTC. Encoded protein: CASSFRTDGTQYF.

The table lists this clonotype with many counts. V and J are TRBV12-3 or TRBV12-4 and TRBJ2-7, with unresolved D. Trimming removed 4 bases at V and 4 bases at J, with 11 bases between. The CDR3 is 13 residues long. The CDR3 nucleotides are TGTGCCAGCAGTTCCCCCCTCGGGTACGAGCAGTACTTC. Translated, it gives CASSSPLGYEQYF.

The V and J genes are TRBV28 and TRBJ2-7; D is unresolved. CDR3 size: 15 residues. Germline V gene lookup returns CDR1 MDHEN and CDR2 SYDVKM. Trimming stripped 1 base from V and 4 bases from J, with 14 bases between. CDR3 sequence (DNA): TGTGCCAGCAGTTTATCCACAGTCTCATCATACGAGCAGTACTTC. Its protein product is CASSLSTVSSYEQYF.

This clonotype was counted many times. One end of the junction is discordant with germline, which a read error may explain. The chain recombines TRBV10-3 with TRBJ2-2, with unresolved D. The germline gives CDR1 ENHRY, CDR2 SYGVKD. The CDR3 runs to 12 residues. In DNA form, the CDR3 reads TGCGCCGTGAGGCCCGACACCGGGGAGCTGTTTTTT. It encodes CAVRPDTGELFF.

This clonotype was seen at least ten times. The genes are TRBV7-2 and TRBJ2-1; 9 nucleotides line up with TRBD2. The CDR3 contains 18 residues. Per the germline V gene, CDR1 is SGHTA and CDR2 is FQGNSA. Unmatched junction bases numbered 11, after V lost 1 base and J lost 4 bases. In nucleotides, the CDR3 is TGTGCCAGCAGCTTAGACTATTCTGTGACTAGCGGATACAATGAGCAGTTCTTC. Residues: CASSLDYSVTSGYNEQFF.

The chain carries TRBV4-1 and TRBJ2-7, with D maybe TRBD1 (6 bases). Germline V lookup: CDR1 MGHRA, CDR2 YSYEKL. The CDR3 covers 15 residues. V lost 3 bases to trimming and J lost 2 bases, with 14 bases between them. The CDR3 protein is CASSQQGTAAYEQYF. The CDR3 DNA sequence: TGCGCCAGCAGCCAGCAGGGGACGGCAGCCTACGAGCAGTACTTC.

This clonotype was detected many times. The chain is built from TRBV29-1 and TRBJ1-2; no clear D. CDR1 and CDR2 (germline): SQVTM, ANQGSEA. V was shortened by 1 base and J by 8 bases, with 8 bases between the two germline ends. The CDR3 runs to 11 residues. Written as DNA, the CDR3 is TGCAGCGTTGAAGGTTGGCGAGGCTACACCTTC. Translating gives CSVEGWRGYTF.

Only a few counts were recorded for this clonotype. The chain carries TRBV28 and TRBJ2-5, with TRBD2 identical over 7 bases. Germline CDR1 reads MDHEN; CDR2 reads SYDVKM. V dropped 5 bases and J dropped 3; count of bases not matched to a gene: 12. The CDR3 sequence is 16 residues long. DNA of the CDR3: TGTGCCAGCAGTGAAAAGACTAGCTGGGTAAAAGAGACCCAGTACTTC. The encoded protein is CASSEKTSWVKETQYF.

This clonotype was counted at least ten times. The chain's CDR3 is CASSLPIEPYEQYF. Written as DNA, the CDR3 is TGTGCCAGCAGTCTCCCTATAGAACCCTACGAGCAGTACTTC. The chain recombines TRBV6-2 or TRBV6-3 with TRBJ2-7; D is unclear. The CDR3 consists of 14 residues. V was shortened by 5 bases and J by 2 bases, with 13 bases between the two germline ends. The V gene's germline CDR1 is MNHEY and CDR2 SVGEGT.

This clonotype has a count of ten or more. The chain has TRBV7-9 and TRBJ2-1, with a possible D match to TRBD2 (6 bases). Trimming pared 6 bases from V and 8 bases from J, leaving 26 bases between. From germline, CDR1 is SEHNR and CDR2 FQNEAQ (reference sequence). CDR3 length equals 17 residues. CDR3 sequence: CASSHSSPTRGLDEQFF. In nucleotides, the CDR3 is TGTGCCAGCAGTCACTCCTCCCCGACTAGGGGTTTGGATGAGCAGTTCTTC.

V usage is TRBV6-1 and J usage is TRBJ2-5, with D possibly being TRBD1 (6 bases). Deletions cut 7 bases from V and 1 base from J, with 22 bases between. The CDR3 is 17 amino acids. From germline, CDR1 is MNHNS and CDR2 SASEGT. The CDR3 sequence: CASKRSRGTNPQETQYF. The CDR3 DNA is TGTGCCAGCAAACGGTCTAGGGGGACAAACCCCCAAGAGACCCAGTACTTC.